The entry that follows covers one T cell receptor (beta chain) sequence. The sample belongs to a study of human thymus T cells. Trimming pared 3 bases from V and 2 bases from J, leaving 1 base between. This CDR3 has 11 amino acids. The germline V gene encodes CDR1 LNHDA and CDR2 SQIVND (reference sequence). Some clones are missing from TCRdb's copy, which holds only in-frame ones; the method was immunoSEQ multiplex PCR. The data contain approximately 40,000 clones, around 94% of them seen just once; the ten biggest clones take up more than 0.1%. The TCR sequence derives from a boy younger than two with a congenital heart defect but otherwise immunologically healthy. The sequencing input was blood. This chain connects TRBV19 to TRBJ1-2; D ambiguous. CDR3 loop: CASSINYGYTF. In DNA form, the CDR3 reads TGTGCCAGTAGTATCAACTATGGCTACACCTTC.